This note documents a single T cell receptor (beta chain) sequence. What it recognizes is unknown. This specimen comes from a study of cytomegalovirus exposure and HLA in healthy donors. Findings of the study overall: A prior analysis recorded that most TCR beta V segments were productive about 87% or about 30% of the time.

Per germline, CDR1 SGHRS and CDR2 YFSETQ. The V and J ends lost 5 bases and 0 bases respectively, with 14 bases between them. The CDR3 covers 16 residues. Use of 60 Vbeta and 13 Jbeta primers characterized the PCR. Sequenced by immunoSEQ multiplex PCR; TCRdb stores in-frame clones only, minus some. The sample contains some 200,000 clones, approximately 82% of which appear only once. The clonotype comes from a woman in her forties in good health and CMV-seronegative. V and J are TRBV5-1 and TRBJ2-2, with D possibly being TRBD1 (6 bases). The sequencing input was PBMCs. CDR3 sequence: CASRAAGTTNTGELFF. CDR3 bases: TGCGCCAGCAGGGCCGCCGGGACAACGAACACCGGGGAGCTGTTTTTT.